The rows below give T cell receptor beta chains drawn from one sample of a study of Tregs in tolerant kidney transplant recipients. Assay: immunoSEQ multiplex PCR; the TCRdb copy retains only in-frame clones and omits some. The sample includes 74,000 or so clones, around nine tenths of them seen just once. The source was CD4+ T cells from blood (PBMCs), collected 24 months after the transplant. The receptor set was obtained from a human patient who received a combined kidney and bone marrow transplant. A subset of T cells may come from the graft donor. Both conserved end residues are part of each CDR3. D genes are given only for firm matches. A clone size is listed for some rows: how often the clone was seen (once, few, many), or a class if it is expanded.

length: 14; size: -; J: TRBJ2-2; D: -; V: TRBV7-3; CDR3: CASSLEMRTGELFF; DNA: TGTGCCAGCAGCTTAGAGATGAGAACCGGGGAGCTGTTTTTT
length: 13; size: -; J: TRBJ1-1; D: -; V: TRBV7-3; CDR3: CASSEQGNTEAFF; DNA: TGTGCCAGCAGCGAACAGGGTAACACTGAAGCTTTCTTT
length: 17; size: -; J: TRBJ2-3; D: -; V: TRBV19; CDR3: CASSIGGQPRYTDTQYF; DNA: TGTGCCAGTAGTATAGGAGGACAACCGAGGTACACAGATACGCAGTATTTT
length: 15; size: -; J: TRBJ2-5; D: -; V: TRBV15; CDR3: CATSRGDRGAATQYF; DNA: TGTGCCACCAGCAGAGGAGACCGGGGGGCGGCGACCCAGTACTTC
length: 16; size: -; J: TRBJ1-2; D: TRBD1; V: TRBV4-3; CDR3: CASSQGANRGNYGYTF; DNA: TGCGCCAGCAGCCAGGGGGCAAACAGGGGAAACTATGGCTACACCTTC
length: 15; size: -; J: TRBJ1-6; D: -; V: TRBV28; CDR3: CASSFAGLNNSPLHF; DNA: TGTGCCAGCAGTTTTGCAGGGTTAAATAATTCCCCCCTCCACTTT
length: 16; size: once; J: TRBJ2-3; D: TRBD2; V: TRBV28; CDR3: CASSLGLAGGQDTQYF; DNA: TGTGCCAGCAGTTTAGGTCTAGCGGGGGGGCAAGATACGCAGTATTTT
length: 15; size: -; J: TRBJ2-2; D: -; V: TRBV19; CDR3: CASSLYRGEGGELFF; DNA: TGTGCCAGTAGTTTGTACAGGGGGGAGGGCGGGGAGCTGTTTTTT
length: 14; size: -; J: TRBJ2-5; D: -; V: TRBV7-2; CDR3: CASSKDRLRETQYF; DNA: TGTGCCAGCAGCAAAGACAGGTTAAGAGAGACCCAGTACTTC
length: 14; size: -; J: TRBJ1-1; D: TRBD1; V: TRBV7-2; CDR3: CASSRARQGGEAFF; DNA: TGTGCCAGCAGCCGAGCCCGACAGGGCGGAGAAGCTTTCTTT
length: 15; size: -; J: TRBJ2-7; D: TRBD2; V: TRBV7-7; CDR3: CASSARLAGANEQYF; DNA: TGTGCCAGCAGCGCGAGACTAGCGGGAGCCAACGAGCAGTACTTC
length: 13; size: -; J: TRBJ2-7; D: -; V: TRBV7-9; CDR3: CASKGLRTYEQYF; DNA: TGTGCCAGCAAGGGACTGCGTACCTACGAGCAGTACTTC
length: 14; size: -; J: TRBJ2-7; D: TRBD1; V: TRBV28; CDR3: CASSPTGDKYEQYF; DNA: TGTGCCAGCAGTCCCACAGGGGACAAGTACGAGCAGTACTTC
length: 13; size: -; J: TRBJ2-3; D: -; V: TRBV6-4; CDR3: CASSRVEDDTQYF; DNA: TGTGCCAGCAGTCGGGTGGAGGACGATACGCAGTATTTT
length: 21; size: -; J: TRBJ2-6; D: TRBD1; V: TRBV5-1; CDR3: CASSLGSNLGTGGFGANVLTF; DNA: TGCGCCAGCAGCTTGGGGAGCAATCTCGGGACAGGGGGGTTTGGGGCCAACGTCCTGACTTTC
length: 15; size: -; J: TRBJ2-3; D: TRBD2; V: TRBV6-6; CDR3: CASSFISGSADTQYF; DNA: TGTGCCAGCAGTTTCATTAGCGGGAGTGCAGATACGCAGTATTTT
length: 16; size: -; J: TRBJ2-3; D: TRBD2; V: TRBV6-6; CDR3: CASSHRTSGHTDTQYF; DNA: TGTGCCAGCAGTCACCGGACTAGCGGGCACACAGATACGCAGTATTTT
length: 16; size: -; J: TRBJ1-3; D: -; V: TRBV19; CDR3: CASSIMTGQSVTPIYF; DNA: TGTGCCAGTAGTATAATGACCGGACAGAGTGTAACTCCCATATATTTT
length: 16; size: once; J: TRBJ1-1; D: TRBD1; V: TRBV5-1; CDR3: CASRKGQGRMNTEAFF; DNA: TGCGCCAGCAGAAAGGGACAGGGGAGAATGAACACTGAAGCTTTCTTT
length: 13; size: -; J: TRBJ2-1; D: TRBD1; V: TRBV7-3; CDR3: CASSLRTGAEQFF; DNA: TGTGCCAGCAGCTTACGGACAGGGGCTGAGCAGTTCTTC
length: 13; size: -; J: TRBJ1-1; D: -; V: TRBV27; CDR3: CASNKQGGTEAFF; DNA: TGTGCCAGCAACAAACAGGGAGGGACTGAAGCTTTCTTT
length: 16; size: few; J: TRBJ1-3; D: -; V: TRBV5-8; CDR3: CASSLAFGGAGNTIYF; DNA: TGTGCCAGCAGCTTGGCGTTCGGGGGTGCTGGAAACACCATATATTTT
length: 16; size: -; J: TRBJ2-7; D: -; V: TRBV7-2; CDR3: CASSFGHSLSSYEQYF; DNA: TGTGCCAGCAGCTTCGGACACTCTTTGAGCTCCTACGAGCAGTACTTC
length: 15; size: -; J: TRBJ1-6; D: -; V: TRBV7-2; CDR3: CASSTTGRANSPLHF; DNA: TGTGCCAGCAGCACTACAGGGAGGGCTAATTCACCCCTCCACTTT
length: 15; size: -; J: TRBJ1-4; D: -; V: TRBV7-6; CDR3: CASSLVAGPNEKLFF; DNA: TGTGCCAGCAGCTTAGTCGCAGGCCCTAATGAAAAACTGTTTTTT
length: 14; size: once; J: TRBJ1-6; D: -; V: TRBV7-9; CDR3: CASSFSNYNSPLHF; DNA: TGTGCCAGCAGCTTCAGTAACTATAATTCACCCCTCCACTTT
length: 13; size: -; J: TRBJ2-1; D: -; V: TRBV28; CDR3: CASSTNTPNGQFF; DNA: TGTGCCAGCAGTACCAATACCCCTAACGGGCAGTTCTTC
length: 12; size: few; J: TRBJ1-2; D: -; V: TRBV7-9; CDR3: CASSLGGHGYTF; DNA: TGTGCCAGCAGCTTAGGGGGGCATGGCTACACCTTC
length: 17; size: -; J: TRBJ2-2; D: TRBD1; V: TRBV27; CDR3: CASSTGQGLLWTGELFF; DNA: TGTGCCAGCAGTACGGGACAGGGCCTACTATGGACTGGGGAGCTGTTTTTT
length: 15; size: -; J: TRBJ2-2; D: TRBD1; V: TRBV19; CDR3: CASSIVTGGTGELFF; DNA: TGTGCCAGTAGTATAGTGACAGGGGGCACCGGGGAGCTGTTTTTT
length: 15; size: -; J: TRBJ1-1; D: -; V: TRBV29-1; CDR3: CSVDSVGGRGTEAFF; DNA: TGCAGCGTTGATTCGGTTGGGGGCAGGGGTACTGAAGCTTTCTTT
length: 13; size: -; J: TRBJ1-2; D: TRBD1; V: TRBV19; CDR3: CASRFGTGDGYTF; DNA: TGTGCCAGTAGGTTCGGGACAGGGGATGGCTACACCTTC
length: 16; size: -; J: TRBJ1-6; D: -; V: TRBV5-1; CDR3: CASSMTLSSYNSPLHF; DNA: TGCGCCAGCAGCATGACACTGAGCTCCTATAATTCACCCCTCCACTTT
length: 17; size: -; J: TRBJ1-5; D: -; V: TRBV10-3; CDR3: CAISESARGMGNQPQHF; DNA: TGTGCCATCAGTGAGTCCGCCAGGGGAATGGGCAATCAGCCCCAGCATTTT
length: 14; size: -; J: TRBJ2-3; D: TRBD1; V: TRBV10-3; CDR3: CAIKGQTSTDTQYF; DNA: TGTGCCATCAAGGGACAGACTAGCACAGATACGCAGTATTTT
length: 14; size: -; J: TRBJ2-7; D: TRBD1; V: TRBV5-4; CDR3: CASSSRTGSYEQYF; DNA: TGTGCCAGCAGCTCCCGGACAGGGTCCTACGAGCAGTACTTC
length: 16; size: once; J: TRBJ1-1; D: -; V: TRBV30; CDR3: CAWWPVLRGSDTEAFF; DNA: TGTGCCTGGTGGCCCGTTCTCCGGGGATCCGACACTGAAGCTTTCTTT
length: 15; size: -; J: TRBJ2-7; D: TRBD2; V: TRBV5-1; CDR3: CASSLGAGGPEEQYF; DNA: TGCGCCAGCAGCTTGGGAGCGGGAGGGCCGGAAGAGCAGTACTTC
length: 15; size: -; J: TRBJ2-7; D: TRBD2; V: TRBV7-2; CDR3: CASSVLAGASYEQYF; DNA: TGTGCCAGCAGCGTACTAGCGGGAGCGTCCTACGAGCAGTACTTC
length: 19; size: -; J: TRBJ2-3; D: -; V: TRBV5-6; CDR3: CASSLVGGWGRLTPDTQYF; DNA: TGTGCCAGCAGCTTGGTCGGAGGTTGGGGGCGACTCACTCCAGATACGCAGTATTTT
length: 14; size: -; J: TRBJ1-2; D: -; V: TRBV7-2; CDR3: CASSLSRGNYGYTF; DNA: TGTGCCAGCAGCTTATCGCGAGGAAACTATGGCTACACCTTC
length: 19; size: once; J: TRBJ2-5; D: TRBD1; V: TRBV5-1; CDR3: CASRTFWTGDPRDQETQYF; DNA: TGCGCCAGCAGGACCTTTTGGACAGGGGACCCGAGAGACCAAGAGACCCAGTACTTC
length: 15; size: -; J: TRBJ2-7; D: -; V: TRBV5-6; CDR3: CASSYTRVILSEQYF; DNA: TGTGCCAGCAGCTACACGAGGGTGATCCTATCCGAGCAGTACTTC
length: 14; size: -; J: TRBJ2-2; D: -; V: TRBV19; CDR3: CASSGGAGLGELFF; DNA: TGTGCCAGTAGTGGGGGCGCAGGGCTCGGGGAGCTGTTTTTT